The 21 T cell receptor beta chains below were found in one sample sequenced in a study of OX40 agonist ivuxolimab in advanced cancers. Measured with immunoSEQ multiplex PCR; TCRdb has only the in-frame clones, and not every one. The sample has about 84,000 clones, more than 75% seen once. This specimen consisted of CD4+ or CD8+ T cells sorted from blood, obtained in a trial of the OX40 agonist ivuxolimab. These receptors all come from an adult with an advanced solid tumor such as melanoma, head and neck, liver or kidney cancer.

The chain links TRBV28 to TRBJ1-6, with D maybe TRBD1 (5 bases). Germline V gene sequence: CDR1 MDHEN, CDR2 SYDVKM. This CDR3 is 15 amino acids long. V shed 4 bases and J shed 1 base, with 8 bases lying between them. The CDR3 DNA reads as TGTGCCAGCAGTTCCGACAGTTCCTATAATTCACCCCTCCACTTT. Translating gives CASSSDSSYNSPLHF.

The sample holds one count of this clone. J is TRBJ2-1 and V is TRBV7-3; D unclear. Germline V gene lookup returns CDR1 SGHTA and CDR2 FQGTGA. Trimming took 5 bases from V and 4 from J, leaving 12 bases between them. The CDR3 has 14 residues. CDR3 in DNA: TGTGCCAGCAGCCTCTTACCCGGATACAATGAGCAGTTCTTC. Protein product: CASSLLPGYNEQFF. The full variable domain, completed using reference TRBV7-3 and TRBJ2-1, is GAGVSQTPSNKVTEKGKYVELRCDPISGHTALYWYRQSLGQGPEFLIYFQGTGAADDSGLPNDRFFAVRPEGSVSTLKIQRTERGDSAVYLCASSLLPGYNEQFFGPGTRLTVL.

Note on this clone: Germline and junction disagree at one end, which may indicate a read error. The chain recombines TRBV5-1 with TRBJ1-5; TRBD1 agrees at 9 bases. CDR3 size: 14 residues. Germline CDR1 SGHRS, CDR2 YFSETQ. The DNA for the CDR3 is TGCGCCAGCAGCCCAACAGGGGGCAACCAGCCCCAGCATTTT. It yields the protein CASSPTGGNQPQHF.

This clone came up once. The chain couples TRBV5-1 to TRBJ2-7, with no clear D. Germline CDR1 SGHRS, CDR2 YFSETQ. Trimming removed 6 bases from V and 0 bases from J, with 13 bases in between. The CDR3 loop spans 14 amino acids. The DNA for the CDR3 is TGCGCCAGCATCGCGGACCCAGGCTCCTACGAGCAGTACTTC. Translating gives CASIADPGSYEQYF.

The chain uses TRBV7-9 and TRBJ1-6; D remains unclear. Germline CDR1 and CDR2: SEHNR and FQNEAQ (reference sequence). This CDR3 is 14 amino acids long. V was pared by 5 bases and J by 7 bases, with 12 bases between. The CDR3 is CASSLDSQNSPLHF. The DNA for the CDR3 is TGTGCCAGCAGCCTCGATTCGCAGAATTCACCCCTCCACTTT.

J is TRBJ1-4 and V is TRBV18, with D possibly TRBD1 on 5 matching bases. CDR1 and CDR2 (germline): KGHSH, LQKENI. The CDR3 is 15 residues long. Trimming removed 4 bases at V and 6 bases at J, with 15 bases between. The chain's CDR3 is CASSQQGDRDEKLFF. The CDR3 DNA reads TGTGCCAGCTCACAGCAGGGAGATCGGGATGAAAAACTGTTTTTT.

Only a few counts were recorded for this clone. The chain is built from TRBV29-1 and TRBJ1-2; TRBD1 is a possible D gene (6 bases). The V end lost 4 bases, the J end lost 6 bases, and 15 bases lay between the germline ends. This CDR3 region has 13 residues. Germline CDR1 SQVTM, CDR2 ANQGSEA. CDR3 sequence reads: CSVGTGRRNGYTF. In DNA, the CDR3 is TGCAGCGTTGGAACAGGGAGGCGAAATGGCTACACCTTC.

This clone appeared a single time. The chain recombines TRBV11-2 with TRBJ2-7; D perhaps matches TRBD2 (5 bases). With 3 bases removed from V and 5 bases from J, the gap between germline ends came to 8 bases. CDR1 SGHAT and CDR2 FQNNGV come from the germline V gene. CDR3 length: 12 amino acids. CDR3 nucleotides: TGTGCCAGCAGCTTCGCGGGTAACGAGCAGTACGTC. Protein: CASSFAGNEQYV.

This chain's CDR3 is CASSWSQGGSPLHF. CDR3 in DNA: TGTGCCAGCAGTTGGTCACAGGGAGGTTCACCCCTCCACTTT. This sequence joins TRBV6-1 and TRBJ1-6, with D maybe TRBD1 (6 bases). V lost 5 bases and J 9 bases, leaving 14 bases between the germline ends. Germline loops: CDR1 MNHNS, CDR2 SASEGT. The CDR3 loop spans 14 amino acids.

The chain carries TRBV4-3 and TRBJ2-6; perhaps TRBD2 as D (5 bases). From germline, CDR1 is LGHNA and CDR2 YSLEER. V lost 0 bases and J lost 2, with 8 bases in between. This CDR3 spans 16 amino acids. As DNA, the CDR3 is TGCGCCAGCAGCCAAGATGTCGGGGCTGGGGCCAACGTCCTGACTTTC. Protein sequence: CASSQDVGAGANVLTF.

This clone was observed once. The chain is built from TRBV2 and TRBJ1-1; D remains unclear. The length of the CDR3 is 11 residues. Germline assignment: CDR1 SNHLY and CDR2 FYNNEI. Trimming shortened V by 4 bases and J by 8 bases, and 8 bases separated the two germline ends. The chain's CDR3 is CASSGVWEAFF. Here the CDR3 DNA reads TGTGCCAGCAGTGGTGTTTGGGAAGCTTTCTTT.

This clone is a singleton in its sample. The J gene is TRBJ2-7, the V gene TRBV19; D assignment may be TRBD1 or TRBD2 (5 bases each). Germline values: CDR1 LNHDA, CDR2 SQIVND (reference sequence). V was cut by 10 bases and J by 1 base, with 14 bases left in between. This CDR3 is built from 13 residues. CDR3 residues: CATSRGFSYEQYF. The CDR3, as DNA: TGTGCCACCTCCCGGGGCTTTTCCTACGAGCAGTACTTC.

The chain combines TRBV4-2 with TRBJ1-1; 7 bases match TRBD1. V gave up 4 bases and J gave up 4 bases; unmatched junction bases: 6. Germline V lookup: CDR1 LGHNA, CDR2 YNFKEQ. The CDR3 runs to 14 residues. The CDR3 spells CASSPGEGATEAFF. The CDR3 DNA follows: TGTGCCAGCAGCCCCGGAGAGGGGGCCACTGAAGCTTTCTTT.

The chain combines TRBV6-6 with TRBJ2-2, with D possibly being TRBD1 or TRBD2 (6 bases each). The CDR3 is 14 residues long. Germline V gene data show CDR1 as MNHNY and CDR2 as SVGAGI (reference sequence). The V and J ends lost 5 bases and 5 bases respectively, with 12 bases between them. CDR3 protein: CASSQEGTTGELFF. The CDR3 nucleotides are TGTGCCAGCAGTCAGGAGGGGACAACCGGGGAGCTGTTTTTT.

The rearrangement uses TRBV29-1 and TRBJ2-1, with TRBD2 matching over 8 bases. V trimming: 4 bases; J trimming: 5 bases; junction bases outside the gene matches: 4. There are 13 residues in the CDR3. Germline CDR1 and CDR2: SQVTM and ANQGSEA. The chain's CDR3 is CSVGRGADNEQFF. For the CDR3, the DNA is TGCAGCGTTGGGCGGGGGGCAGACAATGAGCAGTTCTTC.

The rearrangement joins TRBV7-9 to TRBJ1-2; TRBD1 aligns across 11 bases. The trim removed 5 bases at V and 8 bases at J, leaving 10 bases unmatched. There are 15 residues in the CDR3. Germline V gives CDR1 SEHNR, CDR2 FQNEAQ (reference sequence). This CDR3 is CASSLTGTGGKGYTF. CDR3 nucleotide sequence: TGTGCCAGCAGCCTCACCGGGACAGGGGGAAAGGGCTACACCTTC.

The genes are TRBV7-9 and TRBJ2-2; the D is unclear. CDR3 length equals 14 residues. V was trimmed by 2 bases and J by 4 bases, leaving 8 bases between them. Germline loops: CDR1 SEHNR, CDR2 FQNEAQ (reference sequence). The CDR3 bases are TGTGCCAGCAGCTTAAGTCTGCCCACCGGGGAGCTGTTTTTT. Protein: CASSLSLPTGELFF.

In regard to this clone: Its ends do not fully match the called genes, so a read error is possible. The chain carries TRBV5-1 and TRBJ1-5, with D unclear. The CDR3 consists of 14 residues. From germline, CDR1 is SGHRS and CDR2 YFSETQ. CDR3 DNA: TGCGCCAACAGCTTGGGTGGGTTCGATCAGCCCCAGCATTTT. Residues: CANSLGGFDQPQHF.

J is TRBJ1-5 and V is TRBV19; no clear D. The CDR3 runs 16 residues. Germline V gene data show CDR1 as LNHDA and CDR2 as SQIVND (reference sequence). The ends were cut back, 3 bases at V and 0 bases at J, with 12 bases in the middle. Here the CDR3 reads CASSIGRSNSNQPQHF. DNA of the CDR3: TGTGCCAGTAGTATTGGCAGGTCGAATAGCAATCAGCCCCAGCATTTT.

The V call is TRBV21-1, the J call TRBJ2-2. TRBV21-1 is listed as a pseudogene. The CDR3 length is 16 residues. Written as DNA, the CDR3 is TGTGCCAGCAGCAAAGTTTTTAGGCCGAACACCGGGGAGCTGTTTTTT. As protein: CASSKVFRPNTGELFF.

The chain employs TRBV7-9 and TRBJ1-1; D might be TRBD1 (6 bases). Germline V gives CDR1 SEHNR, CDR2 FQNEAQ (reference sequence). V was clipped by 5 bases and J by 5 bases, with 12 bases between them. The CDR3 extends over 13 amino acids. CDR3 amino acids: CASSVQGTTEAFF. The CDR3 nucleotides are TGTGCCAGCAGCGTACAGGGAACGACTGAAGCTTTCTTT.